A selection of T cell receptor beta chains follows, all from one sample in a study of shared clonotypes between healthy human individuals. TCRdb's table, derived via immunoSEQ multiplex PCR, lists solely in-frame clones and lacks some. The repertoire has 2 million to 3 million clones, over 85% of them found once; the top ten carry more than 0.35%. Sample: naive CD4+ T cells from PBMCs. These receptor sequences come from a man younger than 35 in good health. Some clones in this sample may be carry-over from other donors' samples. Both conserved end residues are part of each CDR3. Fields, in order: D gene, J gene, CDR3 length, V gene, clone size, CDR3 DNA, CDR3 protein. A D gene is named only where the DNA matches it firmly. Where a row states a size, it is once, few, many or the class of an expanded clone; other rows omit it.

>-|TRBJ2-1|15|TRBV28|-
TGTGCCAGCAGGCAAGAGGAGGTGTCCTACAATGAGCAGTTCTTC
CASRQEEVSYNEQFF
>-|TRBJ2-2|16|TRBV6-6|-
TGTGCCAGCAGTTACCGTCGAACAGCTAACACCGGGGAGCTGTTTTTT
CASSYRRTANTGELFF
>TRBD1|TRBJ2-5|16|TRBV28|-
TGTGCCAGCAGTTTTTCCGGGACAGGGTTGGTAGAGACCCAGTACTTC
CASSFSGTGLVETQYF
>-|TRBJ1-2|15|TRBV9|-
TGTGCCAGCAGCGTAGGGGCAGGAACTAACTATGGCTACACCTTC
CASSVGAGTNYGYTF
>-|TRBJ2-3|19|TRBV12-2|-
TGTGCAAGTCGCTCAGATTTGAGCGCCCCCTTAGCACTCCCAGATACGCAGTATTTT
CASRSDLSAPLALPDTQYF
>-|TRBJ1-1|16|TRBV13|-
TGTGCCAGCAGTCATCTCTCCCAAGCCAGGTTCACTGAAGCTTTCTTT
CASSHLSQARFTEAFF
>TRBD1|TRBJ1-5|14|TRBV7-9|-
TGTGCCAGCAGACGACAGGGGGGGGATCAGCCCCAGCATTTT
CASRRQGGDQPQHF
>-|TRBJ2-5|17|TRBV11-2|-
TGTGCCAGCAGCTCAGAGTGGGGGGGGCTGGACCAAGAGACCCAGTACTTC
CASSSEWGGLDQETQYF
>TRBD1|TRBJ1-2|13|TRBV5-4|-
TGTGCCAGCAGCTTTGAGGGGGCGTCTGGCTACACCTTC
CASSFEGASGYTF
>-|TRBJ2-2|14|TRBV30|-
TGTGCCTGGCGAACGGGTCCAAACACCGGGGAGCTGTTTTTT
CAWRTGPNTGELFF
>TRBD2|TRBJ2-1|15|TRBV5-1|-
TGCGCCAGCAGCTTGGACCAGCGGGGGTACAATGAGCAGTTCTTC
CASSLDQRGYNEQFF
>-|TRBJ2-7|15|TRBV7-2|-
TGTGCCAGCAGCTTAGAAAGACAGCCCGCCTACGAGCAGTACTTC
CASSLERQPAYEQYF
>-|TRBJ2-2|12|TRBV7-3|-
TGTGCCAGCAGCTTAGGACGGGGGGAGCTGTTTTTT
CASSLGRGELFF
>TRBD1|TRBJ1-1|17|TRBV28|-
TGTGCCAGCAGACGGGAAGGTGGGCCGGGACAGGGGGCGTATGCTTTCTTT
CASRREGGPGQGAYAFF
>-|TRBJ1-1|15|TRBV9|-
TGTGCCAGCAGCGTAGTGGCATTCGGGAACACTGAAGCTTTCTTT
CASSVVAFGNTEAFF
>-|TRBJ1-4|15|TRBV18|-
TGTGCCAGCTCACCACACCAGGATTTGAATGAAAAACTGTTTTTT
CASSPHQDLNEKLFF
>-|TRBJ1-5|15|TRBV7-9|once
TGTGCCAGCAGCCTTGCTGGCAGCGGCAATCAGCCCCAGCATTTT
CASSLAGSGNQPQHF
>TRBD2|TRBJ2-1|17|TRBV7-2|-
TGTGCCAGCAGCTTATCGGGACTAGCGGGGGTAGTCAATGAGCAGTTCTTC
CASSLSGLAGVVNEQFF
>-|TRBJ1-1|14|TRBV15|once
TGTGCCACCAGCAGAGCGGGGGGGAGGGCTGAAGCTTTCTTT
CATSRAGGRAEAFF
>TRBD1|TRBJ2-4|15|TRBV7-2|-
TGTGCCAGCAGCTTCATCCCTGGACAGGGCAACATTCAGTACTTC
CASSFIPGQGNIQYF
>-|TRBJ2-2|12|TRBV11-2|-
TGTGCCAGCAGATTTGCCACCGGGGAGCTGTTTTTT
CASRFATGELFF
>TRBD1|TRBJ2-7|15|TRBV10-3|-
TGTGCCATCAGTGAAAACAGACAGGGGGCCTACGAGCAGTACTTC
CAISENRQGAYEQYF
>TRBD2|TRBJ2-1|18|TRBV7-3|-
TGTGCCAGCAGCTTAAAGGGCTTCCCGGGAGGGACAACTAATGAGCAGTTCTTC
CASSLKGFPGGTTNEQFF
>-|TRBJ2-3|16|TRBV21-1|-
TGTGCCAGCAGCCAAGAGGGGGAGGGGGGCACAGATACGCAGTATTTT
CASSQEGEGGTDTQYF
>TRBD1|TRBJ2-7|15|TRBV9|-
TGTGCCAGCAGCCCCCAGGGACAGGGAGCCTACGAGCAGTACTTC
CASSPQGQGAYEQYF
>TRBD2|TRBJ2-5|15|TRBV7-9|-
TGTGCCAGCACCATCCCCGGGGGGGCGCGTGAGACCCAGTACTTC
CASTIPGGARETQYF
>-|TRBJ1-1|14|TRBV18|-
TGTGCCAGCTCACTAGGACAATTGAACACTGAAGCTTTCTTT
CASSLGQLNTEAFF
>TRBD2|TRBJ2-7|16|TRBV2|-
TGTGCCAGCAGTTCTAGCGGGAGAGGCGCTACGGGCGAGCAGTACTTC
CASSSSGRGATGEQYF
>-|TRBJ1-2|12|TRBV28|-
TGTGCCACGCATCCCGTCTTGGGTGGCTACACCTTC
CATHPVLGGYTF
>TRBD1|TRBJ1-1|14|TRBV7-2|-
TGTGCCAGCAGCTTCGGGACAGCGAACACTGAAGCTTTCTTT
CASSFGTANTEAFF
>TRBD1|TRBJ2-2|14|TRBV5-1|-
TGCGCCAGCAGCTGGGACAGGAACACCGGGGAGCTGTTTTTT
CASSWDRNTGELFF
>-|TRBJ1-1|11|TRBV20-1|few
TGCAGTTCCCGTCCGGAGGGTGAAGCTTTCTTT
CSSRPEGEAFF
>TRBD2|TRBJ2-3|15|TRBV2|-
TGTGCCAGCAGGTTAGCGGGGTTAACGATAGATACGCAGTATTTT
CASRLAGLTIDTQYF
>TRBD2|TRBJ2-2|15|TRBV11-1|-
TGTGCCAGCAGGCGCCTAGCGGGACCCACCGGGGAGCTGTTTTTT
CASRRLAGPTGELFF
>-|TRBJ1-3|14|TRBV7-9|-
TGTGCCAGCATCGTTCCGGGCTCTGGAAACACCATATATTTT
CASIVPGSGNTIYF
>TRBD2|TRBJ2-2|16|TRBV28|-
TGTGCCAGCAGTTTATATCCAGCGGGAAACACCGGGGAGCTGTTTTTT
CASSLYPAGNTGELFF
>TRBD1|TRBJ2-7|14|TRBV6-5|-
TGTGCCAGCAGTTTTGGGACAGGGTTTCGCGAGCAGTACTTC
CASSFGTGFREQYF
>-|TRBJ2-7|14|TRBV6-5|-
TGTGCCAGCAGTTACCGCGACGGGTCCTACGAGCAGTACTTC
CASSYRDGSYEQYF
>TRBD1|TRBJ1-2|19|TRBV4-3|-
TGCGCCAGCAGCCAATCCAGCCCGGGACAGGGGGCGACTAACTATGGCTACACCTTC
CASSQSSPGQGATNYGYTF
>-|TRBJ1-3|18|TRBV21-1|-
TGTGCCAGCAGCAAATGGCACAGGGGGAGTGTCTCTGGAAACACCATATATTTT
CASSKWHRGSVSGNTIYF
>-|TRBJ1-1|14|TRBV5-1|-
TGCGCCAGCAGCTTGGACAGGGTGTGGACTGAAGCTTTCTTT
CASSLDRVWTEAFF
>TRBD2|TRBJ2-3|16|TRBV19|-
TGTGCCAGCAGATCCCAAAGCGGGATGGTCACAGATACGCAGTATTTT
CASRSQSGMVTDTQYF
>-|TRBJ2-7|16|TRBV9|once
TGTGCCAGCAGCGTAGGGGCGGGCAGGGACTCCTACGAGCAGTACTTC
CASSVGAGRDSYEQYF
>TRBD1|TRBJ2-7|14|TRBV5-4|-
TGTGCCAGCAGCCGGGACAGATTCAGCTACGAGCAGTACTTC
CASSRDRFSYEQYF
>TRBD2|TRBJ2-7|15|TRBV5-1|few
TGCGCCAGCAGCTCGACCGGGACTAGCGGGTGGGAGCAGTACTTC
CASSSTGTSGWEQYF